This paragraph covers one T cell receptor (beta chain) sequence. Its antigen remains unidentified. The data belong to a study of identifying expanded T cells in peripheral blood. Study-wide results and caveats: Clone count variance between approximately two-week samples rose with total template count. Differentially abundant clones: 0.95 to 1.5 between replicates, about 16 at approximately 13 days, 19 to 20 at four.

During the collection period, no donor immune events like infections were recorded. The germline CDR1 and CDR2 sequences are SGHRS and YFSETQ. The V end was cut by 0 bases, the J end by 5 bases, with 11 bases between. The CDR3 spans 15 residues. Sequencing used immunoSEQ multiplex PCR; TCRdb keeps in-frame clones, though not all of them. The data show around 81,000 clones, around 84% seen once. This receptor was obtained from a person aged 18 to 75 in good health. The chain couples TRBV5-1 to TRBJ2-2; D unresolved. The specimen was blood. The CDR3 here is CASSLVVSPTGELFF. The DNA for the CDR3 is TGCGCCAGCAGCTTGGTTGTCAGCCCTACCGGGGAGCTGTTTTTT.